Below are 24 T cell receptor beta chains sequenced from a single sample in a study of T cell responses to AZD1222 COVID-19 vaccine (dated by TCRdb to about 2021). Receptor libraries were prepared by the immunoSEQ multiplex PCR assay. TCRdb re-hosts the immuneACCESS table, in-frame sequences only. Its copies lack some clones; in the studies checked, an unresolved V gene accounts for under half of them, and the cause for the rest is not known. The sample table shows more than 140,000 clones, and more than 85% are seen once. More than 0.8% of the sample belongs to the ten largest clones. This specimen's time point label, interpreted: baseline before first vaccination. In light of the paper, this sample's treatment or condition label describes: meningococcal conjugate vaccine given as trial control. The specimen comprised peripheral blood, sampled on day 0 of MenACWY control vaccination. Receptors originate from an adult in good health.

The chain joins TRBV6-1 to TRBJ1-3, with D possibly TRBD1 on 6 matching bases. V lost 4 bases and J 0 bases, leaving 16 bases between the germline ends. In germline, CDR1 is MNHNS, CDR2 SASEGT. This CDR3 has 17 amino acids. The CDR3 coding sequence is TGTGCCAGCAGTGCCACCGGGACACGGAGCTCTGGAAACACCATATATTTT. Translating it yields CASSATGTRSSGNTIYF.

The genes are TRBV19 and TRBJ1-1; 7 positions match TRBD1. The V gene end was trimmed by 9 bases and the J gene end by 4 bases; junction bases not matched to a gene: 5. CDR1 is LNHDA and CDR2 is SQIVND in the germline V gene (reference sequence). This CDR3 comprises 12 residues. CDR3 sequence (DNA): TGTGCCAGCCGAGACAGGGCCACTGAAGCTTTCTTT. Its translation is CASRDRATEAFF.

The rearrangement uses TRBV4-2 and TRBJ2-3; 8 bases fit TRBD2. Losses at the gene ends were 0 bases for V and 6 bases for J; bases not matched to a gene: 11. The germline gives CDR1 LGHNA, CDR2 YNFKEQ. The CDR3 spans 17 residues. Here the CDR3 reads CASSQDSPGLVADTQYF. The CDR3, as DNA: TGTGCCAGCAGCCAAGACTCGCCGGGACTAGTAGCGGATACGCAGTATTTT.

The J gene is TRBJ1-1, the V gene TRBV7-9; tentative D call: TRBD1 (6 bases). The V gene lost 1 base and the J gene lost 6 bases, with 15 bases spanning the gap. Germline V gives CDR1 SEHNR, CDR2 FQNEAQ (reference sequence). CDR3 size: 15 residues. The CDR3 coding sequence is TGTGCCAGCAGCTTAGTCGCAGGGGTGGATCCTGAAGCTTTCTTT. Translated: CASSLVAGVDPEAFF.

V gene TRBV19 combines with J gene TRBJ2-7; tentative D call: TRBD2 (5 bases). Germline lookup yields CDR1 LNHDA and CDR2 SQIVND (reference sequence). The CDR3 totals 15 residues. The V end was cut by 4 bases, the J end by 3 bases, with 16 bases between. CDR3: CASSSGGRTVYEQYF. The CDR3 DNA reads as TGTGCCAGTAGTAGTGGAGGCAGGACGGTCTACGAGCAGTACTTC.

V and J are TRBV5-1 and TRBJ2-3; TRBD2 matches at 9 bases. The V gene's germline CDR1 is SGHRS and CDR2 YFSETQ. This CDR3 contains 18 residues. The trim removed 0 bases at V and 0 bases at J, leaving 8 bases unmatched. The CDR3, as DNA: TGCGCCAGCAGCTTGGGGGTCGGAGCGGGAGGCAGCACAGATACGCAGTATTTT. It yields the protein CASSLGVGAGGSTDTQYF.

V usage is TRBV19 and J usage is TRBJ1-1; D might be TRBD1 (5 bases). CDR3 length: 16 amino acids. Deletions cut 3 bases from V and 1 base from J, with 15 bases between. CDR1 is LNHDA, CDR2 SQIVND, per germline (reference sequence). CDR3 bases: TGTGCCAGTAGTATTTTTTTCGTTGGGGGGAACACTGAAGCTTTCTTT. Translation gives CASSIFFVGGNTEAFF.

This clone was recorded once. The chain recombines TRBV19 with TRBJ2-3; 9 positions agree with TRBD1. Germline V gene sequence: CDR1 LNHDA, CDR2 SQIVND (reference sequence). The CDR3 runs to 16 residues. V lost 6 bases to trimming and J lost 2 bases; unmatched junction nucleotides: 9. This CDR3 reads CASSRPGQGSTDTQYF. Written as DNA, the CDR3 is TGTGCCAGTAGCAGACCGGGACAGGGATCCACAGATACGCAGTATTTT.

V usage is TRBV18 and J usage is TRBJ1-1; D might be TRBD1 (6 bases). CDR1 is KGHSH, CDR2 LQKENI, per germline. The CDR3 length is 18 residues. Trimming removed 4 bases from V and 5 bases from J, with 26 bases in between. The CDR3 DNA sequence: TGTGCCAGCTCACGCAATTGGGGCAGGGGAGAAGGTGATACTGAAGCTTTCTTT. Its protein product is CASSRNWGRGEGDTEAFF.

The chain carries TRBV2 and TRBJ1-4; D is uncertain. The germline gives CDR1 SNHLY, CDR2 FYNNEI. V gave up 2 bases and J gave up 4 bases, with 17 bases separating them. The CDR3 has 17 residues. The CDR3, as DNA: TGTGCCAGCAGTGAAACTCAAGGGCGGTCATTTAATGAAAAACTGTTTTTT. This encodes CASSETQGRSFNEKLFF.

The DNA for the CDR3 is TGTGCCAGCAGTGAAGCCCTACCGGGACGGGCCTACGAGCAGTACTTC. Its protein is CASSEALPGRAYEQYF. V gene TRBV2 combines with J gene TRBJ2-7; D is tentatively TRBD1 or TRBD2 (5 bases each). The V end lost 0 bases, the J end lost 2 bases, and 14 bases lay between the germline ends. Looked up from germline, CDR1 is SNHLY and CDR2 is FYNNEI. CDR3 length: 16 amino acids.

The CDR3 is CASSQAGVTYNEQFF. In nucleotides, the CDR3 is TGTGCCAGCAGCCAAGCGGGGGTAACCTACAATGAGCAGTTCTTC. J is TRBJ2-1 and V is TRBV3-1 (or the pseudogene TRBV3-2), with a weak D call TRBD2 (6 bases). The germline V gene encodes CDR1 LGHDT and CDR2 YNNKEL (reference sequence). This CDR3 comprises 15 residues. The V end lost 1 base, the J end lost 2 bases, and 9 bases lay between the germline ends.

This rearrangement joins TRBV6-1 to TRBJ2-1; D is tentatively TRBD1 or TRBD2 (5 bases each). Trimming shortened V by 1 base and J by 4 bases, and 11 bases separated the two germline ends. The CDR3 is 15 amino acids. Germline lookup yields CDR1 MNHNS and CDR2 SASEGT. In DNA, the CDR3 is TGTGCCAGCAGTGAAGGGGGGAAAAGGTACAATGAGCAGTTCTTC. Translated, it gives CASSEGGKRYNEQFF.

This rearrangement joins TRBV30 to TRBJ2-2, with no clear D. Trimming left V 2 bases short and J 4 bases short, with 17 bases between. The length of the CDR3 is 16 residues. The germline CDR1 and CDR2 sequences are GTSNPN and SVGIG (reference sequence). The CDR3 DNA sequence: TGTGCCTGGAGTCCTTGGACGGGCGTGGGCACCGGGGAGCTGTTTTTT. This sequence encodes CAWSPWTGVGTGELFF.

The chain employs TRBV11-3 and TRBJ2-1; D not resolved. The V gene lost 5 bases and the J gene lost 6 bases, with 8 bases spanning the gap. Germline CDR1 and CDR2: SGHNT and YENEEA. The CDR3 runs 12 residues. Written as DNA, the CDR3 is TGTGCCAGCAGCACCAACTCCAATGAGCAGTTCTTC. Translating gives CASSTNSNEQFF.

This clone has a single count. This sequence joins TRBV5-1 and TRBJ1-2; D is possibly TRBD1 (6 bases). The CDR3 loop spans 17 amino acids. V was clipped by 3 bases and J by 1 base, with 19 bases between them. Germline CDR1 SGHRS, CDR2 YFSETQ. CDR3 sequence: CASSYQSRGGLNYGYTF. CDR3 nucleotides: TGCGCCAGCAGCTACCAGTCTCGTGGGGGGCTTAACTATGGCTACACCTTC.

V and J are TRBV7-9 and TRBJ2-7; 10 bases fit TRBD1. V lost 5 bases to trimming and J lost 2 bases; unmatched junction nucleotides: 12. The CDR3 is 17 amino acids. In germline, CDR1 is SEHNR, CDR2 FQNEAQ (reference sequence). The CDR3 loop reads CASSPPPGTGVTYEQYF. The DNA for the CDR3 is TGTGCCAGCAGCCCGCCCCCCGGGACAGGGGTCACCTACGAGCAGTACTTC.

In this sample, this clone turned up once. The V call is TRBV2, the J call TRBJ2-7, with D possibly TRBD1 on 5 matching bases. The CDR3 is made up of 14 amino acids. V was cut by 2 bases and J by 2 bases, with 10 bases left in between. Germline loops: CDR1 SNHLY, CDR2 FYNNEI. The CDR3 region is CASSELQVTYEQYF. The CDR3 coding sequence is TGTGCCAGCAGTGAACTACAGGTCACCTACGAGCAGTACTTC.

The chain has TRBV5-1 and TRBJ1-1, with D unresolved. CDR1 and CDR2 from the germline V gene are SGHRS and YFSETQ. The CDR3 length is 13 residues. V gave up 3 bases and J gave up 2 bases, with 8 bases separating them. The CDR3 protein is CASSSTSNTEAFF. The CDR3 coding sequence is TGCGCCAGCAGCTCGACATCTAACACTGAAGCTTTCTTT.

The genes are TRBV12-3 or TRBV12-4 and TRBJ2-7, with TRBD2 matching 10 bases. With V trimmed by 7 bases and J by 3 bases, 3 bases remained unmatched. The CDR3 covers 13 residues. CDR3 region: CASTTSGVYEQYF. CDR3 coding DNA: TGTGCCAGCACTACTAGCGGGGTCTACGAGCAGTACTTC.

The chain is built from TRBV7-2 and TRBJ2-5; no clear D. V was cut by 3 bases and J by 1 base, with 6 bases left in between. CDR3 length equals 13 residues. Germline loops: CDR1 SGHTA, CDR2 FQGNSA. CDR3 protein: CASSFSPQETQYF. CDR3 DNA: TGTGCCAGCAGCTTCTCACCCCAAGAGACCCAGTACTTC.

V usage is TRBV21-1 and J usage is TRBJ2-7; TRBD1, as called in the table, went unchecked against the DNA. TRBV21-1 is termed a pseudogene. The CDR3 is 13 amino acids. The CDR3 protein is CASSIPRGNEQYF. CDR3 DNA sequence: TGTGCCAGCAGCATACCCAGGGGGAACGAGCAGTACTTC.

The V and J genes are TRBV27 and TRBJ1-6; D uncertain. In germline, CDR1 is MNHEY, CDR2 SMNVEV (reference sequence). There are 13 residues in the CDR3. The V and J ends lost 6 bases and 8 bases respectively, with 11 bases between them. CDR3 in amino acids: CASSTTRDSPLHF. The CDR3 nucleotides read TGTGCCAGCAGCACTACGCGCGATTCACCCCTCCACTTT.

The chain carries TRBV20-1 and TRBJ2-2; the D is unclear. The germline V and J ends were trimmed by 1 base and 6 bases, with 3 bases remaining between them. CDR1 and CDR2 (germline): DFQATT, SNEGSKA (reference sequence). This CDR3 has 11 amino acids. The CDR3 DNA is TGCAGTGCTAGAGTCCCCGGGGAGCTGTTTTTT. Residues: CSARVPGELFF.